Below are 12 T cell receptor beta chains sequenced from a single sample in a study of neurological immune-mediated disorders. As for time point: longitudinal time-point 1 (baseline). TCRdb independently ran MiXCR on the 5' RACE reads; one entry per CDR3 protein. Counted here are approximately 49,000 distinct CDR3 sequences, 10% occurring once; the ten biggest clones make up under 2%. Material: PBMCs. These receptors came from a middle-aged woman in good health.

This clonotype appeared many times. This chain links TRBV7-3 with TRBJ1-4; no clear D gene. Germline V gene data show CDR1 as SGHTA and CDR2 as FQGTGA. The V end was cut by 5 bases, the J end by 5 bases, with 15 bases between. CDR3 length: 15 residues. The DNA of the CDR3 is TGTGCCAGCAGCCCCCCGGTGCTCGCGAATGAAAAACTGTTTTTT. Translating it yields CASSPPVLANEKLFF.

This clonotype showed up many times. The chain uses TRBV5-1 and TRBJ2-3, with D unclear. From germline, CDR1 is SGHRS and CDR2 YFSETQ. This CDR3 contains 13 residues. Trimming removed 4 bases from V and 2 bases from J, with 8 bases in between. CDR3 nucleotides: TGCGCCAGCAGCACACCTGTCACAGATACGCAGTATTTT. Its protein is CASSTPVTDTQYF. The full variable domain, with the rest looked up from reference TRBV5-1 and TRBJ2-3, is KAGVTQTPRYLIKTRGQQVTLSCSPISGHRSVSWYQQTPGQGLQFLFEYFSETQRNKGNFPGRFSGRQFSNSRSEMNVSTLELGDSALYLCASSTPVTDTQYFGPGTRLTVL.

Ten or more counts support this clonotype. The CDR3 protein is CASSPAAGGFGANVLTF. CDR3 bases: TGCGCCAGCAGCCCCGCAGCAGGGGGCTTTGGGGCCAACGTCCTGACTTTC. The V gene is TRBV5-1, the J gene TRBJ2-6, with 8 bases aligning to TRBD1. The CDR3 extends over 17 amino acids. V shed 4 bases and J 3 bases; nucleotides not matched to a gene: 9. Germline CDR1 is SGHRS and CDR2 is YFSETQ.

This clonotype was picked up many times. CDR3 DNA sequence: TGTGCCAGCAGCTTGACCGGGACAGCCACCTACGAGCAGTACTTC. Translation gives CASSLTGTATYEQYF. The chain has TRBV7-2 and TRBJ2-7; 7 nucleotides line up with TRBD1. The CDR3 runs 15 residues. V was clipped by 3 bases and J by 2 bases; unmatched bases: 7. Germline assignment: CDR1 SGHTA and CDR2 FQGNSA.

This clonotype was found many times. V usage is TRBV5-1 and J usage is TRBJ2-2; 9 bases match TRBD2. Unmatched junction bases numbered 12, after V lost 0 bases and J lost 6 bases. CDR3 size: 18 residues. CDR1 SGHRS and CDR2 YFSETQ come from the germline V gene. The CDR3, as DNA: TGCGCCAGCAGCTTGGTGGCTAGCGGGAACCTGATGTCCGGGGAGCTGTTTTTT. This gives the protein CASSLVASGNLMSGELFF.

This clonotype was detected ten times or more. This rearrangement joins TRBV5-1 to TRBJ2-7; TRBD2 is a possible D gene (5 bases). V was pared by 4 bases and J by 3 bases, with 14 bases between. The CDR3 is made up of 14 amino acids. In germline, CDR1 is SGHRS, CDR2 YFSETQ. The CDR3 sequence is CASSPVEVSYEQYF. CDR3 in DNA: TGCGCCAGCAGCCCGGTGGAGGTCAGCTACGAGCAGTACTTC.

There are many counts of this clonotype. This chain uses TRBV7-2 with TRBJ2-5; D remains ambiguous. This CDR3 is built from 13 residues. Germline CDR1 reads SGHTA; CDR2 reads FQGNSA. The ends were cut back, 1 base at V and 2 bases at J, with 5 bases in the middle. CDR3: CASSLDRQETQYF. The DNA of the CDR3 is TGTGCCAGCAGCTTAGACAGACAAGAGACCCAGTACTTC.

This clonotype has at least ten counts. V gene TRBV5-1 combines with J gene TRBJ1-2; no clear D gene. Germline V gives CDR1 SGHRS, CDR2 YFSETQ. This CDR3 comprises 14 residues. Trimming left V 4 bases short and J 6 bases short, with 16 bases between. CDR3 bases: TGCGCCAGCAGCGGAGGGAGCCCAACGGATGGCTACACCTTC. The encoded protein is CASSGGSPTDGYTF.

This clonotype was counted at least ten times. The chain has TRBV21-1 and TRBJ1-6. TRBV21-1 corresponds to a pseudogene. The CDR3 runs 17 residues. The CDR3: CASSNRRNELGHSPLHF. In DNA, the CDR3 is TGTGCCAGCAGCAACCGTCGAAACGAACTTGGGCATTCACCCCTCCACTTT.

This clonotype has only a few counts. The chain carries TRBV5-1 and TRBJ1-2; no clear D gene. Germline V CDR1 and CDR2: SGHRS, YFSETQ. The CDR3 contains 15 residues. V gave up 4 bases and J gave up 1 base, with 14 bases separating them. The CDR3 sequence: CASSRYRDFNYGYTF. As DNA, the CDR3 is TGCGCCAGCAGCAGATACAGAGATTTTAACTATGGCTACACCTTC.

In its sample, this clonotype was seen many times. Written as DNA, the CDR3 is TGTGCCAGCAGTCCAACTCCCCGGGGGGCTAGCGGGAGGAGACCCTACGAGCAGTACTTC. Translating gives CASSPTPRGASGRRPYEQYF. The rearrangement links TRBV12-3 or TRBV12-4 to TRBJ2-7; 11 bases agree with TRBD2. CDR3 length: 20 amino acids. Trimming cost V 5 bases and J 2 bases; bases outside gene matches: 20.

In DNA, the CDR3 is TGCGCCAGCAGCCAAGCAGAGTTTAGCAATCAGCCCCAGCATTTT. This codes for CASSQAEFSNQPQHF. The chain combines TRBV4-1 with TRBJ1-5; D is unclear. Trimming stripped 1 base from V and 0 bases from J, with 7 bases between. In germline, CDR1 is MGHRA, CDR2 YSYEKL. The CDR3 is made up of 15 amino acids.